What follows are 10 T cell receptor beta chains derived from one specimen sequenced in a study of shared clonotypes between healthy human individuals. Some clones are missing from TCRdb's copy, which holds only in-frame ones; the method was immunoSEQ multiplex PCR. The sample lists 470,000 or so clones, 60% to 80% occurring once. Sequencing used PBMCs. The receptor set was obtained from a middle-aged woman in good health. Some clones in this sample may be carry-over from other donors' samples.

This clone was recorded once. CDR3 protein: CASSGLAGGITYNEQFF. The CDR3 DNA follows: TGTGCCAGCAGCGGGCTAGCGGGAGGGATAACCTACAATGAGCAGTTCTTC. The rearrangement links TRBV9 to TRBJ2-1; 12 nucleotides agree with TRBD2. The germline gives CDR1 SGDLS, CDR2 YYNGEE. The CDR3 has 17 residues. J lost 2 bases, V lost 3 bases, and 6 bases had no gene match.

The chain combines TRBV7-2 with TRBJ1-5; 8 nucleotides agree with TRBD1. The CDR3 contains 14 residues. Germline-derived CDR1 and CDR2 are SGHTA and FQGNSA. V lost 2 bases and J lost 6; bases outside the gene matches: 3. The CDR3 sequence: CASSLQGAGQPQHF. The CDR3 DNA reads TGTGCCAGCAGCTTACAGGGGGCGGGTCAGCCCCAGCATTTT.

V is TRBV30 and J is TRBJ1-4, with D unresolved. The V end was cut by 8 bases, the J end by 4 bases, with 14 bases between. The germline gives CDR1 GTSNPN, CDR2 SVGIG (reference sequence). The CDR3 runs to 13 residues. DNA for the CDR3: TGTGCCAGTTCCAAGGAGGATAATGAAAAACTGTTTTTT. As protein: CASSKEDNEKLFF.

The chain is built from TRBV7-9 and TRBJ2-3; TRBD1 might be the D (6 bases). Germline V CDR1 and CDR2: SEHNR, FQNEAQ (reference sequence). The ends were cut back, 2 bases at V and 5 bases at J, with 8 bases in the middle. The CDR3 runs 13 residues. CDR3 sequence: CASSLSGEDTQYF. The CDR3 bases are TGTGCCAGCAGCTTATCAGGGGAAGATACGCAGTATTTT.

V gene TRBV19 combines with J gene TRBJ2-2; possibly TRBD2 for D (6 bases). This CDR3 region has 14 residues. Germline V lookup: CDR1 LNHDA, CDR2 SQIVND (reference sequence). The V and J ends lost 4 bases and 7 bases respectively, with 13 bases between them. The CDR3 loop is CASSTGMEGGELFF. The CDR3 DNA is TGTGCCAGTAGTACGGGAATGGAGGGCGGGGAGCTGTTTTTT. The full variable domain, rest sourced from reference TRBV19 and TRBJ2-2, is DGGITQSPKYLFRKEGQNVTLSCEQNLNHDAMYWYRQDPGQGLRLIYYSQIVNDFQKGDIAEGYSVSREKKESFPLTVTSAQKNPTAFYLCASSTGMEGGELFFGEGSRLTVL.

This clone has more than one count but fewer than ten. The chain has TRBV18 and TRBJ1-5; D unclear. Trimming shortened V by 3 bases and J by 5 bases, and 11 bases separated the two germline ends. CDR3 length equals 14 residues. The V gene's germline CDR1 is KGHSH and CDR2 LQKENI. The CDR3 reads CASSPSEGHQPQHF. CDR3 bases: TGTGCCAGCTCACCGTCCGAGGGCCATCAGCCCCAGCATTTT.

The sample holds a few counts of this clone. The gene calls are TRBV28 and TRBJ1-3; the D gene is possibly TRBD1 (5 bases). CDR1 MDHEN and CDR2 SYDVKM come from the germline V gene. V lost 6 bases and J 6 bases, leaving 12 bases between the germline ends. This CDR3 spans 13 amino acids. In nucleotides, the CDR3 is TGTGCCAGCAGCTGGACACGGGCAAACACCATATATTTT. Translated, it gives CASSWTRANTIYF.

V gene TRBV7-9 combines with J gene TRBJ1-2; D unclear. Trimming took 5 bases from V and 8 from J, leaving 12 bases between them. Per the germline V gene, CDR1 is SEHNR and CDR2 is FQNEAQ (reference sequence). This CDR3 is built from 12 residues. DNA for the CDR3: TGTGCCAGCAGCCCACGACATTTGGGCTACACCTTC. Its translation is CASSPRHLGYTF.

The chain recombines TRBV7-2 with TRBJ2-5; 7 bases agree with TRBD1. V shed 4 bases, J shed 4 bases, and the junction held 6 bases outside the gene matches. The CDR3 consists of 14 residues. The germline gives CDR1 SGHTA, CDR2 FQGNSA. CDR3 nucleotide sequence: TGTGCCAGCAGCTCTACAGGGGCGCTAGAGACCCAGTACTTC. Encoded protein: CASSSTGALETQYF. Filled out from reference TRBV7-2 and TRBJ2-5, the complete variable domain reads GAGVSQSPSNKVTEKGKDVELRCDPISGHTALYWYRQSLGQGLEFLIYFQGNSAPDKSGLPSDRFSAERTGGSVSTLTIQRTQQEDSAVYLCASSSTGALETQYFGPGTRLLVL.

This clone was found a few times. The chain recombines TRBV29-1 with TRBJ1-1, with TRBD1 matching 7 bases. Per germline, CDR1 SQVTM and CDR2 ANQGSEA. CDR3 length: 14 amino acids. Trimming cost V 4 bases and J 1 base; bases outside gene matches: 6. For the CDR3, the DNA is TGCAGCGTTGGGGAGGGGGCGAGGAACACTGAAGCTTTCTTT. It codes for CSVGEGARNTEAFF.